These 18 T cell receptor beta chains were sequenced from one sample in a study of T-cell reconstitution after alpha-beta-depleted transplantation in children. For TCRbeta, the library was prepared with unique molecular identifiers. TCRdb independently ran MiXCR on the PCR reads; one entry per CDR3 protein. Among 500,000 or so distinct CDR3 sequences listed, 30% to 35% were seen once. The sequences come from PBMCs from the stem cell graft donor, collected from the stem cell graft. All receptors derive from a human donor who donated a stem cell graft to a child with aplastic anemia.

The rearrangement uses TRBV7-2 and TRBJ2-3; TRBD2 matches 8 bases. Germline V gene data show CDR1 as SGHTA and CDR2 as FQGNSA. After removal of 5 bases from V and 1 base from J, the junction contained 5 bases not matched to a gene. This CDR3 comprises 15 residues. CDR3 in amino acids: CASSAKAGGTDTQYF. The DNA of the CDR3 is TGTGCCAGCAGCGCCAAAGCGGGAGGCACAGATACGCAGTATTTT.

The genes are TRBV20-1 and TRBJ1-1; TRBD1 is a possible D gene (5 bases). This CDR3 spans 13 amino acids. Per the germline V gene, CDR1 is DFQATT and CDR2 is SNEGSKA (reference sequence). With 5 bases removed from V and 6 bases from J, the gap between germline ends came to 16 bases. DNA of the CDR3: TGCAGTGCTTCGACAGAGGGCGCGCCTGAAGCTTTCTTT. This translates into CSASTEGAPEAFF.

The chain has TRBV27 and TRBJ2-6; 8 bases map to TRBD1. The CDR3 has 19 amino acids. V lost 10 bases, J lost 0 bases, and 17 bases stayed unmatched. CDR1 MNHEY and CDR2 SMNVEV come from the germline V gene (reference sequence). This CDR3 is CATSKVSGQDYSGANVLTF. The CDR3 nucleotides read TGTGCCACCTCGAAGGTGTCGGGACAGGATTACTCTGGGGCCAACGTCCTGACTTTC.

The V and J genes are TRBV4-3 and TRBJ2-2, with D possibly being TRBD2 (5 bases). Germline V gene sequence: CDR1 LGHNA, CDR2 YSLEER. The CDR3 is 17 residues long. The V gene lost 0 bases and the J gene lost 4 bases, with 15 bases spanning the gap. DNA for the CDR3: TGCGCCAGCAGCCAAGATCGCCGGGATTACGGCACCGGGGAGCTGTTTTTT. Its translation is CASSQDRRDYGTGELFF.

The chain carries TRBV12-3 or TRBV12-4 and TRBJ2-1; 8 bases map to TRBD1. CDR3 length equals 12 residues. V lost 6 bases, J lost 6 bases, and 1 base stayed unmatched. The CDR3 protein is CASRQGANEQFF. The CDR3 nucleotides are TGTGCCAGCAGGCAGGGGGCCAATGAGCAGTTCTTC.

The chain is built from TRBV27 and TRBJ2-5, with D possibly TRBD1 on 5 matching bases. The CDR3 consists of 14 residues. Germline CDR1 MNHEY, CDR2 SMNVEV (reference sequence). V was shortened by 3 bases and J by 5 bases, with 13 bases between the two germline ends. The CDR3 protein is CASSLDQTGETQYF. CDR3 nucleotide sequence: TGTGCCAGCAGTTTGGACCAAACAGGCGAGACCCAGTACTTC.

The J gene is TRBJ2-3, the V gene TRBV20-1, with a weak D call TRBD2 (5 bases). Trimming took off 6 bases at V and 2 bases at J, with 12 bases between the two ends. From germline, CDR1 is DFQATT and CDR2 SNEGSKA (reference sequence). This CDR3 is 13 amino acids long. CDR3 nucleotide sequence: TGCAGTGCCCAGCTACTAGTCACAGATACGCAGTATTTT. Translation gives CSAQLLVTDTQYF.

The V and J genes are TRBV4-1 and TRBJ2-1; D perhaps matches TRBD2 (5 bases). The germline V and J ends were trimmed by 0 bases and 5 bases, with 29 bases remaining between them. CDR3 length equals 21 residues. Germline CDR1 reads MGHRA; CDR2 reads YSYEKL. The CDR3 spells CASSQDPFHTSLFFLNNEQFF. The CDR3 DNA reads TGCGCCAGCAGCCAAGATCCTTTTCATACTAGTCTGTTTTTTCTAAACAATGAGCAGTTCTTC.

This clonotype has more than one count but fewer than ten. This chain links TRBV5-5 with TRBJ2-7; TRBD2 agrees at 8 bases. This CDR3 region has 14 residues. J gave up 2 bases and V 0 bases, and 1 base lay outside the gene matches. Germline assignment: CDR1 SGHKS and CDR2 YYEKEE (reference sequence). The CDR3 is CASSLGTSTYEQYV. Written as DNA, the CDR3 is TGTGCCAGCAGCTTGGGGACTAGCACCTACGAGCAGTACGTC.

This clonotype was recorded a few times. DNA of the CDR3: TGCAGTGCTAGAGAGAGGACGGTCTATGGCTACACCTTC. As protein: CSARERTVYGYTF. The rearrangement joins TRBV20-1 to TRBJ1-2; D is unresolved. V was clipped by 0 bases and J by 4 bases, with 9 bases between them. Germline CDR1 DFQATT, CDR2 SNEGSKA (reference sequence). This CDR3 region has 13 residues.

J is TRBJ2-3 and V is TRBV10-3; no clear D gene. CDR3 size: 15 residues. Deletions cut 2 bases from V and 0 bases from J, with 9 bases between. Looked up from germline, CDR1 is ENHRY and CDR2 is SYGVKD. The chain's CDR3 is CAISEQLTSTDTQYF. In nucleotides, the CDR3 is TGTGCCATCAGTGAGCAGTTGACTAGCACAGATACGCAGTATTTT.

The V gene is TRBV7-8, the J gene TRBJ2-1; 8 bases align to TRBD1. Germline assignment: CDR1 SGHVS and CDR2 FQNEAQ. Germline trimming cut 3 bases from V and 9 bases from J; bases unmatched to any gene: 7. The CDR3 loop spans 14 amino acids. The CDR3 is CASSFRTGMGEQFF. The DNA of the CDR3 is TGTGCCAGCAGCTTCCGGACAGGGATGGGTGAGCAGTTCTTC.

The chain is built from TRBV5-1 and TRBJ2-3; 12 bases align to TRBD2. Germline CDR1 and CDR2: SGHRS and YFSETQ. The CDR3 length is 16 residues. The ends lost 1 base at V and 6 bases at J; junction bases unmatched: 6. The CDR3: CASSLRTSGDGDTQYF. CDR3 nucleotides: TGCGCCAGCAGCTTGCGGACTAGCGGGGACGGGGATACGCAGTATTTT.

This clonotype came up a few times. The chain uses TRBV20-1 and TRBJ2-1; 12 positions match TRBD2. In germline, CDR1 is DFQATT, CDR2 SNEGSKA (reference sequence). V shed 5 bases and J 7 bases; nucleotides not matched to a gene: 9. CDR3 length: 15 amino acids. The DNA of the CDR3 is TGCAGTGCTGGGGGACTAGCGGGCGTAAGGAATGAGCAGTTCTTC. This encodes CSAGGLAGVRNEQFF.

The chain employs TRBV3-1 and TRBJ1-1, with TRBD1 identical over 7 bases. This CDR3 comprises 15 residues. V dropped 1 base and J dropped 4; count of bases not matched to a gene: 6. Germline assignment: CDR1 LGHDT and CDR2 YNNKEL (reference sequence). The chain's CDR3 is CASSQASQGVTEAFF. As DNA, the CDR3 is TGTGCCAGCAGCCAAGCTAGCCAGGGGGTCACTGAAGCTTTCTTT. Full variable domain (outside the CDR3, taken from reference TRBV3-1 and TRBJ1-1): DTAVSQTPKYLVTQMGNDKSIKCEQNLGHDTMYWYKQDSKKFLKIMFSYNNKELIINETVPNRFSPKSPDKAHLNLHINSLELGDSAVYFCASSQASQGVTEAFFGQGTRLTVV.

The genes are TRBV7-2 and TRBJ2-5; the D is unclear. The CDR3 covers 13 residues. The germline V gene has CDR1 SGHTA and CDR2 FQGNSA. V lost 2 bases and J 4 bases, leaving 8 bases between the germline ends. The CDR3 DNA follows: TGTGCCAGCAGCTTAAATTTGAGAGAGACCCAGTACTTC. As protein: CASSLNLRETQYF.

In this sample, this clonotype turned up a few times. The chain is built from TRBV12-3 or TRBV12-4 and TRBJ1-2; a possible D gene is TRBD1 (5 bases). Trimming removed 5 bases at V and 8 bases at J, with 9 bases between. The CDR3 is 11 residues long. The CDR3: CASSDRGGYTF. The CDR3, as DNA: TGTGCCAGCAGTGACAGAGGCGGCTACACCTTC.

The rearrangement joins TRBV6-1 to TRBJ1-6; TRBD1 is a possible D gene (6 bases). Germline CDR1 and CDR2: MNHNS and SASEGT. The CDR3 consists of 14 residues. The germline V and J ends were trimmed by 7 bases and 7 bases, with 14 bases remaining between them. The chain's CDR3 is CASNPDSRNSPLHF. The DNA for the CDR3 is TGTGCCAGCAACCCGGACAGCAGAAATTCACCCCTCCACTTT.